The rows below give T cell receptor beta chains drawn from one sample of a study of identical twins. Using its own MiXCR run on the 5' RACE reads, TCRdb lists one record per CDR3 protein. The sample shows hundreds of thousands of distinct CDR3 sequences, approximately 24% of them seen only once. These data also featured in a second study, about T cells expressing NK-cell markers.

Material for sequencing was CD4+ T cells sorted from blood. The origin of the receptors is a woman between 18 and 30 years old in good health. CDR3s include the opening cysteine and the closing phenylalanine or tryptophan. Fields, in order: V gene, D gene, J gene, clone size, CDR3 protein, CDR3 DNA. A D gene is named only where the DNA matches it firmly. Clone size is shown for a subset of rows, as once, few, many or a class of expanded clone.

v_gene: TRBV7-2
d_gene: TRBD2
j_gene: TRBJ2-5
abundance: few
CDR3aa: CASSLAGGILQETQYF
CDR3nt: TGTGCCAGCAGCTTAGCGGGGGGGATACTCCAAGAGACCCAGTACTTC

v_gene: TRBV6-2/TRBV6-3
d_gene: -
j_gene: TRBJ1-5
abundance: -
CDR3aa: CASRDRHNQPQHF
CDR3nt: TGTGCCAGCAGAGACAGGCACAATCAGCCCCAGCATTTT

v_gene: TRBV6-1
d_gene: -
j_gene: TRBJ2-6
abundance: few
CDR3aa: CASTRGTDLSGANVLTF
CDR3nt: TGTGCCAGCACCAGAGGGACGGATCTCTCTGGGGCCAACGTCCTGACTTTC

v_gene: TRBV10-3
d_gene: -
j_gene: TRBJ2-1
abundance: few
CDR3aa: CAIRSGEYNEQFF
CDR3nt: TGTGCCATCAGGTCAGGGGAATACAATGAGCAGTTCTTC

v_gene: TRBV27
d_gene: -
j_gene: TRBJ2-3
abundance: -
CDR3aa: CASSPHETDTQYF
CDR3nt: TGTGCCAGCAGCCCCCATGAAACAGATACGCAGTATTTT

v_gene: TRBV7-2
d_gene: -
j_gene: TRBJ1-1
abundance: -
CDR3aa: CASSTQRNTEAFF
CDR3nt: TGTGCCAGCAGCACCCAAAGGAACACTGAAGCTTTCTTT

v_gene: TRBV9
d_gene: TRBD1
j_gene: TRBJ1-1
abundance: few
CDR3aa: CASSVQGARTSTEAFF
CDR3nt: TGTGCCAGCAGCGTACAGGGGGCGCGAACATCCACTGAAGCTTTCTTT

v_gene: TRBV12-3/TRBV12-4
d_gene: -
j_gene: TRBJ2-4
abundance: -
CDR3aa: CASTLGRLAKNIQYF
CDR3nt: TGTGCCAGCACCTTGGGGCGCTTAGCCAAAAACATTCAGTACTTC

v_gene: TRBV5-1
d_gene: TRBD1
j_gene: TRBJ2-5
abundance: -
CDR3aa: CASALTGQETQYF
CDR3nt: TGCGCCAGCGCTCTGACAGGGCAAGAGACCCAGTACTTC

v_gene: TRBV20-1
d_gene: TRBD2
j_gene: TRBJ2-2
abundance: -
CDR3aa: CSARSGGALSTGELFF
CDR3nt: TGCAGTGCTAGAAGCGGGGGGGCCCTCTCCACCGGGGAGCTGTTTTTT

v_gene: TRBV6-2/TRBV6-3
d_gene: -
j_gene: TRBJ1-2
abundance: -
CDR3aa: CASSYPHNTPNYGYTF
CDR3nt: TGTGCCAGCAGTTACCCTCACAATACTCCTAACTATGGCTACACCTTC

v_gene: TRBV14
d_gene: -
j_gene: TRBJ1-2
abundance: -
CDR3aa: CASSQEYYGYTF
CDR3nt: TGTGCCAGCAGCCAAGAATATTATGGCTACACCTTC

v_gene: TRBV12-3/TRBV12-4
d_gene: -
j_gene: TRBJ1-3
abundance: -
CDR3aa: CASSAVGASGNTIYF
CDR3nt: TGTGCCAGCAGCGCCGTTGGGGCCTCTGGAAACACCATATATTTT

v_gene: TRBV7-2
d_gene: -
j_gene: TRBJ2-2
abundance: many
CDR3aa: CASSLGPIALTGELFF
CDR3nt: TGTGCCAGCAGCCTCGGACCAATTGCTCTAACCGGGGAGCTGTTTTTT

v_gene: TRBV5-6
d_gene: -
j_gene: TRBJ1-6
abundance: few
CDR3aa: CASSLDPATDSPLHF
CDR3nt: TGTGCCAGCAGCTTGGACCCGGCTACGGATTCACCCCTCCACTTT

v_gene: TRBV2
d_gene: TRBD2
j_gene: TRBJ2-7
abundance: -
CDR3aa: CASSGRSGGAYEQYF
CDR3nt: TGTGCCAGCAGTGGAAGGAGCGGGGGGGCCTACGAGCAGTACTTC

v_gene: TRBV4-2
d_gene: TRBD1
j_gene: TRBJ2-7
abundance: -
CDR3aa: CASSQVYRGIYEQYF
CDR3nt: TGTGCCAGCAGCCAAGTATACAGGGGGATCTACGAGCAGTACTTC

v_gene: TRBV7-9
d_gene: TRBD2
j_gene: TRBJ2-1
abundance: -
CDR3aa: CASSLDRGGSYNEQFF
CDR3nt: TGTGCCAGCAGCTTAGACCGGGGGGGGTCCTACAATGAGCAGTTCTTC

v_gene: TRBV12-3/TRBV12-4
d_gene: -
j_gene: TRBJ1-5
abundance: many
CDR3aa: CASSLRSNQPQHF
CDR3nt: TGTGCCAGCAGCTTGAGGAGCAATCAGCCCCAGCATTTT

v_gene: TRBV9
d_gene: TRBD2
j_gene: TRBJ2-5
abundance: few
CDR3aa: CASSVGLAIGETQYF
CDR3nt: TGTGCCAGCAGCGTCGGACTAGCGATAGGGGAGACCCAGTACTTC

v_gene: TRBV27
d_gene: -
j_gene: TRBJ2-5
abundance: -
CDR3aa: CASKSVRQETQYF
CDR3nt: TGTGCCAGCAAATCCGTACGCCAAGAGACCCAGTACTTC

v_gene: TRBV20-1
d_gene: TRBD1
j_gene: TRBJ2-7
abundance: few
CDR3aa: CSARDVQGKQYF
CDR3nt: TGCAGTGCTAGAGATGTACAGGGGAAGCAGTACTTC